What follows are 7 T cell receptor beta chains derived from one specimen sequenced in a study of T-cell reconstitution after alpha-beta-depleted transplantation in children. The authors prepared the TCRbeta library with unique molecular identifiers. Using its own MiXCR run on the PCR reads, TCRdb lists one record per CDR3 protein. Among about 130,000 distinct CDR3 sequences listed, about 9.9% were seen once. This specimen was PBMCs, mostly from graft donor cells, taken 180 days after TCRalphabeta/CD19-depleted stem cell transplant. The receptors here all came from a girl under three years old who had a stem cell transplant for combined immunodeficiency, so the T cells may come from the graft donor.

The table lists this clonotype with a few counts. This chain connects TRBV29-1 to TRBJ2-7, with 8 bases matching TRBD1. With 5 bases clipped from V and 2 bases from J, the junction kept 8 bases outside the gene matches. CDR1 and CDR2 from the germline V gene are SQVTM and ANQGSEA. CDR3 length: 14 residues. The CDR3: CSVRPGRGPYEQYF. The DNA for the CDR3 is TGCAGCGTTAGACCGGGCAGGGGGCCCTACGAGCAGTACTTC.

V gene TRBV24-1 combines with J gene TRBJ2-3, with 8 nucleotides matching TRBD2. The CDR3 length is 16 residues. Per germline, CDR1 KGHDR and CDR2 SFDVKD. J was trimmed by 3 bases and V by 3 bases; bases with no gene match: 7. The CDR3 spells CATSDNGRARTDTQYF. CDR3 bases: TGTGCCACCAGTGATAACGGGAGGGCCAGGACAGATACGCAGTATTTT.

This clonotype has more than one count but fewer than ten. The chain uses TRBV27 and TRBJ2-2; D call uncertain. The CDR3 extends over 14 amino acids. With 7 bases removed from V and 0 bases from J, the gap between germline ends came to 9 bases. CDR1 is MNHEY and CDR2 is SMNVEV in the germline V gene (reference sequence). The CDR3 DNA sequence: TGTGCCAGCAATCGGGCTCCGAACACCGGGGAGCTGTTTTTT. Translating gives CASNRAPNTGELFF.

This clonotype was recorded a few times. The J gene is TRBJ2-2, the V gene TRBV5-1; 11 nucleotides match TRBD1. Germline loops: CDR1 SGHRS, CDR2 YFSETQ. With 6 bases clipped from V and 7 bases from J, the junction kept 8 bases outside the gene matches. The CDR3 is made up of 15 amino acids. The CDR3, as DNA: TGCGCCAGCACCTTTCGGACAGGGGGCGACGGGGAGCTGTTTTTT. It is translated as CASTFRTGGDGELFF.

This rearrangement joins TRBV5-4 to TRBJ2-6, with TRBD1 identical over 12 bases. The V gene end was trimmed by 3 bases and the J gene end by 4 bases; junction bases not matched to a gene: 11. CDR3 size: 19 residues. Germline V lookup: CDR1 SGHNT, CDR2 YYREEE (reference sequence). The chain's CDR3 is CASSSPQGQGANGANVLTF. DNA of the CDR3: TGTGCCAGCAGCTCCCCCCAGGGACAGGGGGCGAACGGGGCCAACGTCCTGACTTTC. The whole variable domain, filled in from reference TRBV5-4 and TRBJ2-6, reads ETGVTQSPTHLIKTRGQQVTLRCSSQSGHNTVSWYQQALGQGPQFIFQYYREEENGRGNFPPRFSGLQFPNYSSELNVNALELDDSALYLCASSSPQGQGANGANVLTFGAGSRLTVL.

This clonotype has a count of ten or more. V and J are TRBV10-3 and TRBJ2-5, with a weak D call TRBD2 (6 bases). Germline V gene lookup returns CDR1 ENHRY and CDR2 SYGVKD. The V end lost 6 bases, the J end lost 1 base, and 21 bases lay between the germline ends. This CDR3 is 17 amino acids long. The CDR3 loop is CAISPGGLRVLQETQYF. The CDR3 DNA reads as TGTGCCATCAGCCCCGGGGGATTGCGGGTGCTCCAAGAGACCCAGTACTTC.

The chain couples TRBV20-1 to TRBJ1-4; D not certain. Per germline, CDR1 DFQATT and CDR2 SNEGSKA (reference sequence). V gave up 0 bases and J gave up 5 bases, with 7 bases separating them. CDR3 size: 13 residues. This chain's CDR3 is CSARDNPNEKLFF. The CDR3 region has the DNA TGCAGTGCTAGAGATAACCCCAATGAAAAACTGTTTTTT.